This T cell receptor (beta chain) is drawn from a study of T cell responses to AZD1222 COVID-19 vaccine. Profiling relied on immunoSEQ multiplex PCR, and the TCRdb table lists in-frame clones only, not all of them. The data show more than 110,000 clones, under 95% seen once. Trimming cost V 5 bases and J 6 bases, with 2 bases left between them. CDR3 length: 10 residues. Germline lookup yields CDR1 SGHVS and CDR2 FNYEAQ. This receptor was taken from an adult in good health. The sample consisted of peripheral blood, taken on day 0 of AZD1222 vaccination. This chain uses TRBV7-6 with TRBJ2-1; D is uncertain. CDR3 in DNA: TGTGCCAGCAGCGCCAATGAGCAGTTCTTC. This gives the protein CASSANEQFF.